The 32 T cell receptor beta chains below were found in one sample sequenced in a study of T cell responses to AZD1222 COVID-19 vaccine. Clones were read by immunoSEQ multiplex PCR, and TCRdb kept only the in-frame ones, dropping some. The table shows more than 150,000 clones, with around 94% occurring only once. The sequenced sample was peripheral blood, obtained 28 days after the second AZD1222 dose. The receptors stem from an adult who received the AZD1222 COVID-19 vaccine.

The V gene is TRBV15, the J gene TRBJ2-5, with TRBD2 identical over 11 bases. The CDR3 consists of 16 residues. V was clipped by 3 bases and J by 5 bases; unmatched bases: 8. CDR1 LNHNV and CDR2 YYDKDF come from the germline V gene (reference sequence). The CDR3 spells CATSSGLAGGWETQYF. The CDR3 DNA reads TGTGCCACCAGCAGTGGGCTAGCGGGGGGTTGGGAGACCCAGTACTTC. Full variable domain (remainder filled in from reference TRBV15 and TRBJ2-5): DAMVIQNPRYQVTQFGKPVTLSCSQTLNHNVMYWYQQKSSQAPKLLFHYYDKDFNNEADTPDNFQSRRPNTSFCFLDIRSPGLGDTAMYLCATSSGLAGGWETQYFGPGTRLLVL.

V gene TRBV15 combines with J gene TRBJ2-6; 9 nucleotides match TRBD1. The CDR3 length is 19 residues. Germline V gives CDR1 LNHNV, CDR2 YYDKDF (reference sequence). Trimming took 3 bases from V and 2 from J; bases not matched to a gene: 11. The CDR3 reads CATSRTGQGHSPGANVLTF. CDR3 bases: TGTGCCACCAGCAGGACCGGACAGGGGCATTCCCCTGGGGCCAACGTCCTGACTTTC.

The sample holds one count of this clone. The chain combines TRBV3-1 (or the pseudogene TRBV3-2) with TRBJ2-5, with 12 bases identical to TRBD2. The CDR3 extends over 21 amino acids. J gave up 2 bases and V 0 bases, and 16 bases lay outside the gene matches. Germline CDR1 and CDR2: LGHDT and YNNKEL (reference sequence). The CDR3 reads CASSQDFRTSGNGGGQETQYF. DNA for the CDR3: TGTGCCAGCAGCCAAGATTTCAGGACTAGCGGGAACGGCGGGGGACAAGAGACCCAGTACTTC.

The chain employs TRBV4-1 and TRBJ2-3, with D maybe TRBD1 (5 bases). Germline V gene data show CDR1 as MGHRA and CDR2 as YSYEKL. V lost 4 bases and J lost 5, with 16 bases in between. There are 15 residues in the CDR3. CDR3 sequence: CASSPQGTAVDTQYF. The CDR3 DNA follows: TGCGCCAGCAGCCCCCAGGGAACCGCCGTAGATACGCAGTATTTT.

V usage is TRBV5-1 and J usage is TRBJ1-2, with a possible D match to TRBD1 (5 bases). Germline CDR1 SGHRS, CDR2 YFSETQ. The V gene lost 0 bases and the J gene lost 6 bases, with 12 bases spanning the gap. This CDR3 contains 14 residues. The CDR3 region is CASSLADIFDGYTF. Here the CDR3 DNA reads TGCGCCAGCAGCTTGGCGGACATTTTCGATGGCTACACCTTC.

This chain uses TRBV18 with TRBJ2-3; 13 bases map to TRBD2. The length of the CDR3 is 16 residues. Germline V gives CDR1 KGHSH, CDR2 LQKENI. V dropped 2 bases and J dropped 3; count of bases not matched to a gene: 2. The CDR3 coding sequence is TGTGCCAGCTCACCAATACTAGCGGGAGGGACAGATACGCAGTATTTT. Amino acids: CASSPILAGGTDTQYF.

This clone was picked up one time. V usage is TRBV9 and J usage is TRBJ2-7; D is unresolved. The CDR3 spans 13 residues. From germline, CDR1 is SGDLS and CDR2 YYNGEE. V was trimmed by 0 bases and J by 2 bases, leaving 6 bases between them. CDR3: CASSVGGTYEQYF. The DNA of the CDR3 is TGTGCCAGCAGCGTAGGAGGCACCTACGAGCAGTACTTC.

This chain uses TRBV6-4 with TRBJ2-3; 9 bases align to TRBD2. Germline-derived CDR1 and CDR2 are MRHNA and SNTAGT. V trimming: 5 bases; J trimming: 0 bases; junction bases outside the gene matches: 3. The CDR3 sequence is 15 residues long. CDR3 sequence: CASSITSGSTDTQYF. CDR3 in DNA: TGTGCCAGCAGTATTACTAGCGGGAGCACAGATACGCAGTATTTT.

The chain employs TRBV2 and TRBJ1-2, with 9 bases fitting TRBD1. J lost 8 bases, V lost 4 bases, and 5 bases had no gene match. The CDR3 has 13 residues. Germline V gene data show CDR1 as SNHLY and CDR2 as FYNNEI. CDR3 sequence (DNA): TGTGCCAGCAGTGGGGACAGGGTAGGAGGCTACACCTTC. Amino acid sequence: CASSGDRVGGYTF.

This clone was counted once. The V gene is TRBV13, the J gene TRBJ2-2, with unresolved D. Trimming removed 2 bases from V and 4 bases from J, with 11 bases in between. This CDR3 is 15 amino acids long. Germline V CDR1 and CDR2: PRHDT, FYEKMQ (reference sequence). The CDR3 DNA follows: TGTGCCAGCAGCTTAATCCTCCGGAGCACCGGGGAGCTGTTTTTT. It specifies CASSLILRSTGELFF. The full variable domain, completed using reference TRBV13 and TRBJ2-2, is AAGVIQSPRHLIKEKRETATLKCYPIPRHDTVYWYQQGPGQDPQFLISFYEKMQSDKGSIPDRFSAQQFSDYHSELNMSSLELGDSALYFCASSLILRSTGELFFGEGSRLTVL.

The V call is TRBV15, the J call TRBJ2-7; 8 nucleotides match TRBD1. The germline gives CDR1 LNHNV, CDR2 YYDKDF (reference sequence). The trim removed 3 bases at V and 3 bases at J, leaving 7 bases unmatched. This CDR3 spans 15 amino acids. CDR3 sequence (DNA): TGTGCCACCAGCAGTAACTCCGGGACAGGCTACGAGCAGTACTTC. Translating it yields CATSSNSGTGYEQYF.

The CDR3 coding sequence is TGTGCCAGCAGCTTGACAGGGGCTGGAAACACCATATATTTT. This codes for CASSLTGAGNTIYF. This chain connects TRBV5-4 to TRBJ1-3, with 7 bases aligning to TRBD1. J was trimmed by 2 bases and V by 1 base; bases with no gene match: 0. This CDR3 is built from 14 residues. Looked up from germline, CDR1 is SGHNT and CDR2 is YYREEE (reference sequence).

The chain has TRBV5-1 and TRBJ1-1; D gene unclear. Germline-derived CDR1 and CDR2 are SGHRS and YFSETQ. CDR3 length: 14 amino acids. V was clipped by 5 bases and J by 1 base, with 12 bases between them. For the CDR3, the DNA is TGCGCCAGCAGACGTGAAGGGCAGAACACTGAAGCTTTCTTT. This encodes CASRREGQNTEAFF. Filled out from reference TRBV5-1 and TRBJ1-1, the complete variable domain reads KAGVTQTPRYLIKTRGQQVTLSCSPISGHRSVSWYQQTPGQGLQFLFEYFSETQRNKGNFPGRFSGRQFSNSRSEMNVSTLELGDSALYLCASRREGQNTEAFFGQGTRLTVV.

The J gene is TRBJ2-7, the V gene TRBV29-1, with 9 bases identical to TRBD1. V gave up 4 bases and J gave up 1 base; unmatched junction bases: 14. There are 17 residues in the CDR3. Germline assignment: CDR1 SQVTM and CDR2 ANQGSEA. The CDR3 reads CSVVGIQGTGNSYEQYF. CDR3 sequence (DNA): TGCAGCGTTGTGGGGATACAAGGGACAGGGAATTCCTACGAGCAGTACTTC.

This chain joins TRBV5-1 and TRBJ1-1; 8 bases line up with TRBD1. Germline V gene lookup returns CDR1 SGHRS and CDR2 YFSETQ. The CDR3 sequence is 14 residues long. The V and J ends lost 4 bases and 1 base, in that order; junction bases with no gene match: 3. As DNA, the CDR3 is TGCGCCAGCAGCGCGGGACAGGAGAACACTGAAGCTTTCTTT. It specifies CASSAGQENTEAFF.

The CDR3 DNA follows: TGTGCCAGCAGCAACTTACAGGGGTCTAACTATGGCTACACCTTC. Protein: CASSNLQGSNYGYTF. The chain uses TRBV5-5 and TRBJ1-2, with 7 bases fitting TRBD1. The CDR3 length is 15 residues. The ends lost 4 bases at V and 0 bases at J; junction bases unmatched: 6. CDR1 SGHKS and CDR2 YYEKEE come from the germline V gene (reference sequence).

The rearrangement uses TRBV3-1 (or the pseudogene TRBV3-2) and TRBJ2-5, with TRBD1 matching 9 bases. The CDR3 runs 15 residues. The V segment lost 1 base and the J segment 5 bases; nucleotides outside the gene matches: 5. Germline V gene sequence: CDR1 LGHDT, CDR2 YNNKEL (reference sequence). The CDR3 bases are TGTGCCAGCAGCCAAGGTACAGGGGGCGGTGAGACCCAGTACTTC. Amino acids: CASSQGTGGGETQYF.

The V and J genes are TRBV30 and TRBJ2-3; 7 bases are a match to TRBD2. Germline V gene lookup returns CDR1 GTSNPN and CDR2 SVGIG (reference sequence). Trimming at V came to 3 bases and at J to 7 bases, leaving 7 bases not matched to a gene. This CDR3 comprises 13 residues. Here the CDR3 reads CAWREGSGNTQYF. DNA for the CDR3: TGTGCCTGGAGAGAGGGGAGCGGGAATACGCAGTATTTT.

The CDR3 protein is CASSSGVHGNTIYF. The CDR3 region has the DNA TGTGCCAGCAGTTCGGGGGTTCATGGAAACACCATATATTTT. This sequence joins TRBV28 and TRBJ1-3; D might be TRBD1 (5 bases). Germline V gene data show CDR1 as MDHEN and CDR2 as SYDVKM. Trimming left V 4 bases short and J 3 bases short, with 10 bases between. There are 14 residues in the CDR3.

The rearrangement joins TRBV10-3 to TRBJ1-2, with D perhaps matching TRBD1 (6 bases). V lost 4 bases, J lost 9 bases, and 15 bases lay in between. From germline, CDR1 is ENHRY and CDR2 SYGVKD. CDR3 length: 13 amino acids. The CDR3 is CAISAGQIDRYTF. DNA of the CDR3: TGTGCCATCAGTGCCGGACAGATAGATCGCTACACCTTC.

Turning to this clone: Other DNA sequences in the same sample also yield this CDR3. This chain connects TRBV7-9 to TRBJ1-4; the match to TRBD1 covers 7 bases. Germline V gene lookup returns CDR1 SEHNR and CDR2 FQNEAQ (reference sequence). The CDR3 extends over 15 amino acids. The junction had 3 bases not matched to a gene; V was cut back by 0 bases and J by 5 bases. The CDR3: CASSLAQGENEKLFF. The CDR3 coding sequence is TGTGCCAGCAGCTTAGCTCAGGGGGAGAATGAAAAACTGTTTTTT. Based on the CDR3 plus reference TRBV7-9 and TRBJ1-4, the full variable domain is DTGVSQNPRHKITKRGQNVTFRCDPISEHNRLYWYRQTLGQGPEFLTYFQNEAQLEKSRLLSDRFSAERPKGSFSTLEIQRTEQGDSAMYLCASSLAQGENEKLFFGSGTQLSVL.

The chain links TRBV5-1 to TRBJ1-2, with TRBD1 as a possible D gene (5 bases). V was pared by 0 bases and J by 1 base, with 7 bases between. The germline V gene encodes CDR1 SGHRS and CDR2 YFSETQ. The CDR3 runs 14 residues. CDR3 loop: CASSLADSNYGYTF. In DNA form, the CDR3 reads TGCGCCAGCAGCTTGGCAGACAGTAACTATGGCTACACCTTC.

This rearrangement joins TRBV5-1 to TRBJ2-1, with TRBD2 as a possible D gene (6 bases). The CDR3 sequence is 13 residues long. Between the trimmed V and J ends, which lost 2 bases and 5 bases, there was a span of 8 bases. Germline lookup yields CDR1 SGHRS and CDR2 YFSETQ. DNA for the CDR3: TGCGCCAGCAGCTTCGGGAGCCACAATGAGCAGTTCTTC. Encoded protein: CASSFGSHNEQFF.

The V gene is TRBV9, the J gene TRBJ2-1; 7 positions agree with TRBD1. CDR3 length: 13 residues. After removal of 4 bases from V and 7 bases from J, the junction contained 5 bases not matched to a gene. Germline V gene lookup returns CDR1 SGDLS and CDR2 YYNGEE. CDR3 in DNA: TGTGCCAGCAGCTCCCCCAGGGGGAATGAGCAGTTCTTC. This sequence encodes CASSSPRGNEQFF. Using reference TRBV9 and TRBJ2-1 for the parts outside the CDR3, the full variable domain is DSGVTQTPKHLITATGQRVTLRCSPRSGDLSVYWYQQSLDQGLQFLIQYYNGEERAKGNILERFSAQQFPDLHSELNLSSLELGDSALYFCASSSPRGNEQFFGPGTRLTVL.

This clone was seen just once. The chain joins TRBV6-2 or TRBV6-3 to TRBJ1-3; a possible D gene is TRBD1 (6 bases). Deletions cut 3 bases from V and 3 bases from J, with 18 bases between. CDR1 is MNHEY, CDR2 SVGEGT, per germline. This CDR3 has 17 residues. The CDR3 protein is CASSYSRTVRLGNTIYF. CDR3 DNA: TGTGCCAGCAGTTATTCACGGACAGTCCGCCTTGGAAACACCATATATTTT.

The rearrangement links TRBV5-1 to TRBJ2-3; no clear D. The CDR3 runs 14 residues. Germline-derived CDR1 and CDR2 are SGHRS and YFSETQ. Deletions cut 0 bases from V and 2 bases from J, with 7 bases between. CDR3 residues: CASSLAAFTDTQYF. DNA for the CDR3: TGCGCCAGCAGCTTGGCAGCGTTCACAGATACGCAGTATTTT.

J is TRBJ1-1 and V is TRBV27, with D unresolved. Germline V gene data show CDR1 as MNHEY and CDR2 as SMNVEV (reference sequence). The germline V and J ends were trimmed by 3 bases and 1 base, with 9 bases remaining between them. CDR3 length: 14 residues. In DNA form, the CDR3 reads TGTGCCAGCAGTTTGTCTCTAGGGAACACTGAAGCTTTCTTT. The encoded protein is CASSLSLGNTEAFF.

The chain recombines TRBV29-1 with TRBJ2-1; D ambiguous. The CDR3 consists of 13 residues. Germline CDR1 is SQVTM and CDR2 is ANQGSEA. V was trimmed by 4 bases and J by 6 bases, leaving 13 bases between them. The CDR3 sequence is CSVGRTLVNEQFF. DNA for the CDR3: TGCAGCGTTGGCAGGACCCTAGTCAATGAGCAGTTCTTC.

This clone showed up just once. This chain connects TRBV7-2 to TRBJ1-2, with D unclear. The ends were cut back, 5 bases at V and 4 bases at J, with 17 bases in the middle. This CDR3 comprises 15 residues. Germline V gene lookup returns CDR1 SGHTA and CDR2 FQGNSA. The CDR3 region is CASSPLERSFYGYTF. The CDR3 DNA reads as TGTGCCAGCAGCCCGTTAGAACGGAGCTTCTATGGCTACACCTTC. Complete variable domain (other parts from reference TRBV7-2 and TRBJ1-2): GAGVSQSPSNKVTEKGKDVELRCDPISGHTALYWYRQSLGQGLEFLIYFQGNSAPDKSGLPSDRFSAERTGGSVSTLTIQRTQQEDSAVYLCASSPLERSFYGYTFGSGTRLTVV.

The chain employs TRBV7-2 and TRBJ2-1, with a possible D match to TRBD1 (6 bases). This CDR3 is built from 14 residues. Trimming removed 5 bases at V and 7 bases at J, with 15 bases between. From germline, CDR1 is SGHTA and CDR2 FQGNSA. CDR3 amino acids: CASSGYTGSNEQFF. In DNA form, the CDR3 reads TGTGCCAGCAGCGGATATACAGGGTCAAATGAGCAGTTCTTC.

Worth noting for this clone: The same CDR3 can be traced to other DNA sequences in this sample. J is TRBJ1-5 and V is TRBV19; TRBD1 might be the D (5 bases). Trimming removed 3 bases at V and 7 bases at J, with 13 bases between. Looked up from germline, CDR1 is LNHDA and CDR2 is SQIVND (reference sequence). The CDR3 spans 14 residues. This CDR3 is CASSMGGGGQPQHF. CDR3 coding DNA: TGTGCCAGTAGTATGGGGGGGGGAGGGCAGCCCCAGCATTTT.

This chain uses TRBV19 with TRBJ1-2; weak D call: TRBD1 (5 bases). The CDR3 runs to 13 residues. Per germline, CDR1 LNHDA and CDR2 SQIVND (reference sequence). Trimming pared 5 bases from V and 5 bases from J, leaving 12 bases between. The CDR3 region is CASSPGTVYGYTF. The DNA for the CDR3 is TGTGCCAGTAGTCCTGGGACCGTTTATGGCTACACCTTC.